The rows below give T cell receptor beta chains drawn from one sample of a study of cytomegalovirus exposure and HLA in healthy donors. Produced via immunoSEQ multiplex PCR; TCRdb's table is partial and in-frame only. The sample has 250,000 or so clones; about 81% are singletons. The sequenced material came from PBMCs. The source of these receptors is a woman aged 60-75 years in good health and CMV-seropositive. Each CDR3 is given with its conserved first and last residue. The order of the fields is clone size, V gene, J gene, CDR3 protein. Expanded clones get a size class; other rows say once, few or many, or leave the size out.

abundance: .; v_gene: TRBV2; j_gene: TRBJ2-7; CDR3aa: CASRSVAGGPNEQYF
abundance: .; v_gene: TRBV13; j_gene: TRBJ2-6; CDR3aa: CASSLAGGHGANVLTF
abundance: .; v_gene: TRBV19; j_gene: TRBJ2-7; CDR3aa: CASSLSGTSGRAEQYF
abundance: .; v_gene: TRBV6-1; j_gene: TRBJ1-2; CDR3aa: CASSEPGAGRGSYGYTF
abundance: .; v_gene: TRBV6-1; j_gene: TRBJ1-1; CDR3aa: CASSQQGGTEAFF
abundance: .; v_gene: TRBV5-6; j_gene: TRBJ1-2; CDR3aa: CASSLERGYGYTF
abundance: .; v_gene: TRBV5-6; j_gene: TRBJ1-1; CDR3aa: CASSLAPVRPNTEAFF
abundance: .; v_gene: TRBV2; j_gene: TRBJ2-3; CDR3aa: CASSEGQGADTQYF
abundance: .; v_gene: TRBV5-1; j_gene: TRBJ2-2; CDR3aa: CASSNGGTLPTGELFF
abundance: .; v_gene: TRBV28; j_gene: TRBJ2-3; CDR3aa: CASSSRTPGGRDTQYF
abundance: .; v_gene: TRBV19; j_gene: TRBJ2-7; CDR3aa: CASRPGQGSYEQYF
abundance: .; v_gene: TRBV18; j_gene: TRBJ2-5; CDR3aa: CASSPPGGWETQYF
abundance: .; v_gene: TRBV30; j_gene: TRBJ1-4; CDR3aa: CAWSVPGVDEKLFF
abundance: .; v_gene: TRBV10-3; j_gene: TRBJ2-7; CDR3aa: CAIRSPLAAERNDEQYF
abundance: .; v_gene: TRBV5-1; j_gene: TRBJ1-1; CDR3aa: CASRPDWDTEAFF
abundance: .; v_gene: TRBV29-1; j_gene: TRBJ2-2; CDR3aa: CSVEARYTGELFF
abundance: .; v_gene: TRBV29-1; j_gene: TRBJ1-2; CDR3aa: CSVDVGLPRGYTF
abundance: .; v_gene: TRBV5-1; j_gene: TRBJ2-7; CDR3aa: CASSSGTGSYEQYF
abundance: .; v_gene: TRBV5-6; j_gene: TRBJ1-6; CDR3aa: CASSFRTGYNSPLHF
abundance: once; v_gene: TRBV2; j_gene: TRBJ2-1; CDR3aa: CASSISRYNEQFF
abundance: .; v_gene: TRBV9; j_gene: TRBJ2-7; CDR3aa: CASSAGGSPDYEQYF
abundance: .; v_gene: TRBV5-4; j_gene: TRBJ2-3; CDR3aa: CASSFGQGRTDTQYF
abundance: .; v_gene: TRBV21-1; j_gene: TRBJ2-3; CDR3aa: CASSKVGQAGWMEDTQYF
abundance: .; v_gene: TRBV19; j_gene: TRBJ2-5; CDR3aa: CASSPRESSGRVGKTQYF
abundance: .; v_gene: TRBV9; j_gene: TRBJ1-1; CDR3aa: CASSVEGSGGLEAFF
abundance: once; v_gene: TRBV27; j_gene: TRBJ1-1; CDR3aa: CASSLGGGTEAFF
abundance: .; v_gene: TRBV27; j_gene: TRBJ2-1; CDR3aa: CASSLSPGQGFNEQFF
abundance: .; v_gene: TRBV19; j_gene: TRBJ1-1; CDR3aa: CASSPSGGLNTEAFF
abundance: .; v_gene: TRBV28; j_gene: TRBJ2-1; CDR3aa: CASSRAGVNGQFF
abundance: .; v_gene: TRBV10-1; j_gene: TRBJ2-6; CDR3aa: CASSEKETGGEAGANVLTF
abundance: .; v_gene: TRBV4-1; j_gene: TRBJ2-7; CDR3aa: CASSQPTSGRSSYEQYF
abundance: few; v_gene: TRBV10-1; j_gene: TRBJ2-5; CDR3aa: CASSAGLAQETQYF
abundance: few; v_gene: TRBV7-9; j_gene: TRBJ2-1; CDR3aa: CSSSVDTLGEQFF
abundance: few; v_gene: TRBV11-2; j_gene: TRBJ1-1; CDR3aa: CASSLDWGQGAETEAFF
abundance: .; v_gene: TRBV25-1; j_gene: TRBJ2-2; CDR3aa: CASSEDWAGELFF
abundance: .; v_gene: TRBV2; j_gene: TRBJ1-2; CDR3aa: CASSETGGQGYGYTF
abundance: .; v_gene: TRBV29-1; j_gene: TRBJ1-2; CDR3aa: CSVEEGGYTF
abundance: .; v_gene: TRBV19; j_gene: TRBJ2-4; CDR3aa: CASSMGPGGKNIQYF
abundance: few; v_gene: TRBV9; j_gene: TRBJ1-2; CDR3aa: CASSVGARTNYGYTF
abundance: .; v_gene: TRBV5-4; j_gene: TRBJ2-3; CDR3aa: CASSLVAGGVNADTQYF
abundance: .; v_gene: TRBV5-1; j_gene: TRBJ2-3; CDR3aa: CASSVPGQGNTSRFTDTQYF
abundance: .; v_gene: TRBV10-3; j_gene: TRBJ2-1; CDR3aa: CAISEGAGMKQFF
abundance: .; v_gene: TRBV6-6; j_gene: TRBJ2-3; CDR3aa: CAARDSLSTDTQYF
abundance: once; v_gene: TRBV7-3; j_gene: TRBJ1-1; CDR3aa: CASSLRPPNTEAFF
abundance: .; v_gene: TRBV5-6; j_gene: TRBJ2-7; CDR3aa: CASSLAGFRLGSYEQYF
abundance: .; v_gene: TRBV5-1; j_gene: TRBJ1-2; CDR3aa: CASRAGLNYTF
abundance: .; v_gene: TRBV10-2; j_gene: TRBJ1-1; CDR3aa: CASSETVNTEAFF
abundance: .; v_gene: TRBV28; j_gene: TRBJ2-2; CDR3aa: CASSIRTGGGSGELFF
abundance: .; v_gene: TRBV7-9; j_gene: TRBJ1-5; CDR3aa: CASSPGQNSNQPQHF
abundance: .; v_gene: TRBV27; j_gene: TRBJ2-2; CDR3aa: CASSSPNSIPGTGELFF
abundance: .; v_gene: TRBV25-1; j_gene: TRBJ2-7; CDR3aa: CASSTRQGYEQYF
abundance: .; v_gene: TRBV7-6; j_gene: TRBJ2-1; CDR3aa: CASSPWTSGSYNEQFF
abundance: once; v_gene: TRBV7-2; j_gene: TRBJ2-1; CDR3aa: CASSQDRLNEQFF
abundance: .; v_gene: TRBV19; j_gene: TRBJ1-2; CDR3aa: CASSHRANYGYTF
abundance: .; v_gene: TRBV7-2; j_gene: TRBJ1-5; CDR3aa: CASSPPRLWGHSNQPQHF
abundance: few; v_gene: TRBV5-5; j_gene: TRBJ2-1; CDR3aa: CASSSALAGGLGEQFF
abundance: .; v_gene: TRBV7-7; j_gene: TRBJ2-1; CDR3aa: CASSLGLAGDVDEQFF